The entry below gives a single T cell receptor beta chain sequence along with its context. These data originate in a study of blood T cell repertoires in COVID-19. Overall study context: The origin of the acute and convalescent COVID-19 samples was the United States, Italy and Spain. T cells, B-cell-depleted T cells, or PBMCs supplied cDNA or gDNA.

V gave up 4 bases and J gave up 6 bases; unmatched junction bases: 7. Per the germline V gene, CDR1 is SGDLS and CDR2 is YYNGEE. CDR3 size: 13 residues. As handled by the study authors: Estimated nucleated cell counts came from reference gene primer amplification. Here immunoSEQ multiplex PCR was the method, and the copy in TCRdb shows in-frame clones only, minus some. The D gene and trimming were derived from the DNA, and the V and J assignments and clone size from that table. The sample records some 40,000 clones, about 90% being singletons. Sequencing was performed on peripheral blood. This TCR was recovered from a woman aged 80 or over with acute or convalescent COVID-19. The rearrangement uses TRBV9 and TRBJ2-7; 7 nucleotides agree with TRBD2. CDR3 sequence (DNA): TGTGCCAGCAGCCCCCGGGGGGTCGGCGAGCAGTACTTC. Its translation: CASSPRGVGEQYF.